The 6 T cell receptor beta chains presented below share a single source sample, sequenced in a study of beta chain features in type 1 diabetes (dated by TCRdb to the late 2010s). Which antigens these TCRs recognize remains unknown. Libraries were prepared through the immunoSEQ multiplex PCR assay. The entire amount of isolated RNA was reverse transcribed using the High Capacity cDNA Reverse Transcription Kit, so the sequenced TCRB transcripts were expressed ones. TCRdb mirrors the immuneACCESS table, restricted to in-frame sequences. Some clones are absent from its copies; in checked studies, under half trace to an unresolved V gene, and the reason for the others is unknown. This sample has about 160,000 clones in its table, and 7.8% of those were observed once. Around 0.9% of the sample is held by the ten biggest clonotypes. Summary of the overall study and its limitations: In all four CD4+ subsets, TCRB CDR3 length was moderately but significantly shorter in type 1 diabetes patients.

Specimen: central memory CD4+ T cells from blood. The receptors derive from a woman aged 40-49 years with type 1 diabetes.

The V call is TRBV15, the J call TRBJ1-1; the D is unclear. This CDR3 is built from 15 residues. Trimming removed 1 base from V and 8 bases from J, with 17 bases in between. Per germline, CDR1 LNHNV and CDR2 YYDKDF (reference sequence). CDR3 residues: CATSRGAPGRREAFF. CDR3 DNA: TGTGCCACCAGCAGAGGGGCCCCGGGTCGGAGGGAAGCTTTCTTT. The variable domain in full, completed from reference TRBV15 and TRBJ1-1, reads DAMVIQNPRYQVTQFGKPVTLSCSQTLNHNVMYWYQQKSSQAPKLLFHYYDKDFNNEADTPDNFQSRRPNTSFCFLDIRSPGLGDTAMYLCATSRGAPGRREAFFGQGTRLTVV.

The V and J genes are TRBV7-8 and TRBJ2-1, with D possibly TRBD1 on 5 matching bases. Per germline, CDR1 SGHVS and CDR2 FQNEAQ. The ends were cut back, 1 base at V and 2 bases at J, with 12 bases in the middle. CDR3 length equals 16 residues. This CDR3 is CASSLGQGITYNEQFF. The CDR3 nucleotides read TGTGCCAGCAGCTTAGGTCAGGGAATAACCTACAATGAGCAGTTCTTC.

The V gene is TRBV9, the J gene TRBJ2-2; D perhaps matches TRBD1 (5 bases). The CDR3 runs 14 residues. Germline-derived CDR1 and CDR2 are SGDLS and YYNGEE. Trimming cost V 6 bases and J 5 bases, with 14 bases left between them. The DNA of the CDR3 is TGTGCCAGCAACGACGAGCCAGGGACCGGGGAGCTGTTTTTT. This gives the protein CASNDEPGTGELFF.

CDR3 residues: CSVDPNRDSIYTDTQYF. The CDR3, as DNA: TGCAGCGTTGATCCGAATCGGGACAGCATTTACACAGATACGCAGTATTTT. This sequence joins TRBV29-1 and TRBJ2-3; 7 bases align to TRBD1. Germline assignment: CDR1 SQVTM and CDR2 ANQGSEA. CDR3 length: 17 amino acids. V lost 3 bases and J lost 2; bases outside the gene matches: 14.

This clone was counted between two and nine times. The chain carries TRBV7-2 and TRBJ1-2, with TRBD1 matching over 7 bases. Unmatched junction bases numbered 6, after V lost 5 bases and J lost 6 bases. The germline V gene encodes CDR1 SGHTA and CDR2 FQGNSA. This CDR3 comprises 13 residues. The CDR3 DNA reads TGTGCCAGCAGCCCTAACCAGGGGGATGGCTACACCTTC. This encodes CASSPNQGDGYTF.

This clone was seen ten or more times. The chain links TRBV28 to TRBJ1-5; no definite D call. V was shortened by 2 bases and J by 5 bases, with 7 bases between the two germline ends. Per germline, CDR1 MDHEN and CDR2 SYDVKM. This CDR3 has 13 residues. As DNA, the CDR3 is TGTGCCAGCAGTTTACGGTCCGATCAGCCCCAGCATTTT. This codes for CASSLRSDQPQHF.